Each of the 18 T cell receptor beta chains below was sequenced from the same sample in a study of CD8+ T cells in alopecia areata. Reverse transcription of extracted RNA yielded cDNA, which provided the sequencing template. Sequencing used immunoSEQ multiplex PCR; TCRdb keeps in-frame clones, though not all of them. Recorded here are about 300,000 clones, none singletons. After pooling, cutaneous lymph node cells were sorted with CD4, CD8alpha, NKG2D, NKG2ACE and other markers. Sequenced material: CD4+ T cells sorted from a lymph node. Receptor source: a C3H/HeJ mouse with alopecia areata. MHC haplotype here: H2-k.

This clone has at least ten counts. Germline and genes here are mouse. The CDR3 end lies 4 residues beyond the end of the read and is filled in from the germline J gene. The sample has other DNA sequences that encode this CDR3 too. The gene calls are TRBV19 and TRBJ2-3, with D tentatively TRBD2 (5 bases). Germline V gives CDR1 FNHDT, CDR2 SITEND (reference sequence). CDR3 length: 13 amino acids. V shed 2 bases and J shed 1 base, with 5 bases lying between them. The sequenced CDR3 bases are TGTGCCAGCAGTATTGGGGGTGCAGAA. Protein: CASSIGGAE. The full CDR3 sequence reads CASSIGGAETLYF. The complete variable domain, with remaining parts taken from reference TRBV19 and TRBJ2-3, reads GGIITQTPKFLIGQEGQKLTLKCQQNFNHDTMYWYRQDSGKGLRLIYYSITENDLQKGDLSEGYDASREKKSSFSLTVTSAQKNEMAVFLCASSIGGAETLYFGSGTRLTVL.

In this sample, this clone turned up a few times. Genes and germline come from the mouse. The read comes to an end 4 residues before the CDR3 does, leaving the germline J gene to fill in the end. This CDR3 is also generated by other DNA sequences in the sample. The rearrangement uses TRBV19 and TRBJ1-2, with 8 bases fitting TRBD1. The CDR3 spans 13 residues. Losses at the gene ends were 4 bases for V and 2 bases for J; bases not matched to a gene: 1. CDR1 and CDR2 (germline): FNHDT, SITEND (reference sequence). CDR3 region: CASSSGGNSDYTF. The sequenced part of the CDR3 DNA is TGTGCCAGCAGTTCAGGGGGCAACTCC. The whole variable domain, remainder taken from reference TRBV19 and TRBJ1-2, is GGIITQTPKFLIGQEGQKLTLKCQQNFNHDTMYWYRQDSGKGLRLIYYSITENDLQKGDLSEGYDASREKKSSFSLTVTSAQKNEMAVFLCASSSGGNSDYTFGSGTRLLVI.

A few counts support this clone. Mouse gene names and germline throughout. The CDR3 end falls 4 residues outside the read, so it is completed with the germline J gene. V gene TRBV1 combines with J gene TRBJ1-1; a weak D match, TRBD1 (5 bases). The CDR3 is made up of 11 amino acids. The V gene's germline CDR1 is NSQYPW and CDR2 LRSPGD (reference sequence). This chain's CDR3 is CTCSSGREVFF. The part of the CDR3 DNA that was read is TGCACCTGCAGTTCAGGGAGA.

The table lists this clone with a few counts. The gene symbols are mouse symbols. Sequencing ends 3 residues short of the CDR3 end; the germline J gene provides the rest. The genes are TRBV13-2 and TRBJ1-6, with unresolved D. TRBJ1-6 is known as an ORF, though its function is uncertain. V gave up 1 base and J gave up 3 bases, with 5 bases separating them. CDR1 is NNHNN, CDR2 SYGAGS, per germline (reference sequence). The CDR3 contains 14 residues. Here the CDR3 reads CASGDTDYNSPLYF. Incomplete CDR3 DNA: TGTGCCAGCGGTGATACAGACTATAATTCGCCC.

This clone appeared a few times. The gene symbols are mouse symbols. The CDR3 extends 4 residues past the end of the read, so its final part is completed from the germline J gene. Additional DNA sequences in this sample encode the identical CDR3. This chain uses TRBV1 with TRBJ2-5; 8 nucleotides align to TRBD1. This CDR3 has 14 amino acids. The V gene's germline CDR1 is NSQYPW and CDR2 LRSPGD (reference sequence). The CDR3 sequence: CTCSAEDREDTQYF. Partial CDR3 DNA: TGCACCTGCAGTGCAGAGGACAGGGAAGAC.

With regard to this clone: The listed genes are named as in mouse. The read comes to an end 4 residues before the CDR3 does, leaving the germline J gene to fill in the end. This sample includes further DNA sequences coding for the same CDR3. This chain uses TRBV13-3 with TRBJ2-5; possible D gene TRBD1, 6 bases. CDR1 NNHDY and CDR2 SYVADS come from the germline V gene. The CDR3 consists of 14 residues. With 2 bases removed from V and 2 bases from J, the gap between germline ends came to 9 bases. The CDR3 is CASSERDIQDTQYF. The covered CDR3 bases are TGTGCCAGCAGTGAACGGGACATCCAAGAC.

In regard to this clone: Mouse gene names apply. Coverage ceases 4 residues before the CDR3 finishes, and the germline J gene fills in the end. The chain links TRBV13-1 to TRBJ1-1; D uncertain. Trimming cost V 6 bases and J 1 base, with 7 bases left between them. CDR3 length equals 12 residues. The germline CDR1 and CDR2 sequences are NSHNY and SYGAGN. The part of the CDR3 DNA that was read is TGTGCCAGCAACGCAAGGAACACA. Protein product: CASNARNT. The whole CDR3 is CASNARNTEVFF.

Comment on this clone: Gene and germline names: mouse. The read ends 4 residues shy of where the CDR3 ends; the end is completed using the germline J gene. The V gene is TRBV13-1, the J gene TRBJ1-1, with D unresolved. CDR1 NSHNY and CDR2 SYGAGN come from the germline V gene. This CDR3 is 15 amino acids long. Deletions cut 0 bases from V and 0 bases from J, with 9 bases between. The CDR3 reads CASSDAPLANTEVFF. CDR3 DNA (partial): TGTGCCAGCAGTGATGCACCACTTGCAAACACA.

The sample holds a few counts of this clone. Gene and germline names: mouse. The read ends 4 residues shy of where the CDR3 ends; the end is completed using the germline J gene. This chain joins TRBV19 and TRBJ1-2; TRBD1 aligns across 9 bases. Germline assignment: CDR1 FNHDT and CDR2 SITEND (reference sequence). After removal of 4 bases from V and 3 bases from J, the junction contained 7 bases not matched to a gene. CDR3 length: 15 residues. The chain's CDR3 is CASSSPGQGYSDYTF. CDR3 DNA, as far as it was read: TGTGCCAGCAGTTCACCGGGACAGGGCTACTCC.

This clone has just a few counts. Gene names denote mouse genes. Coverage ceases 4 residues before the CDR3 finishes, and the germline J gene fills in the end. The chain links TRBV13-3 to TRBJ2-2; the D gene is possibly TRBD1 (5 bases). V shed 2 bases and J shed 2 bases, with 10 bases lying between them. Looked up from germline, CDR1 is NNHDY and CDR2 is SYVADS. CDR3 length: 15 amino acids. CDR3 amino acids: CASSDGEGNTGQLYF. The covered CDR3 bases are TGTGCCAGCAGTGACGGGGAGGGGAACACCGGG.

On this clone itself: Gene names and germline match the mouse. Sequencing ends 4 residues short of the CDR3 end; the germline J gene provides the rest. The rearrangement joins TRBV13-3 to TRBJ1-1, with D possibly TRBD1 on 5 matching bases. Germline V gene sequence: CDR1 NNHDY, CDR2 SYVADS. The V gene lost 6 bases and the J gene lost 3 bases, with 9 bases spanning the gap. The CDR3 consists of 12 residues. The sequenced CDR3 bases are TGTGCCAGCAAAAGGGGTTACACA. Translation: CASKRGYT. The whole CDR3 sequence reads CASKRGYTEVFF.

Concerning this clone: The listed genes are named as in mouse. The read ends 4 residues before the CDR3 terminus; that terminus is restored from the germline J gene. J is TRBJ2-7 and V is TRBV13-3; D possibly corresponds to TRBD2 (6 bases). V shed 4 bases and J shed 0 bases, with 14 bases lying between them. This CDR3 spans 15 amino acids. Germline V lookup: CDR1 NNHDY, CDR2 SYVADS. The CDR3 spells CASSRLAGASYEQYF. The CDR3 DNA, read in part, is TGTGCCAGCAGTCGTCTGGCTGGGGCCTCCTAT.

This clone was seen only a few times. The gene names here belong to mouse. Read data end 4 residues before the CDR3 end; the end is taken from the germline J gene. Other DNA variants within this sample encode the same CDR3. The J gene is TRBJ1-2, the V gene TRBV1; D is perhaps TRBD1 (5 bases). Trimming stripped 1 base from V and 4 bases from J, with 13 bases between. Germline V gives CDR1 NSQYPW, CDR2 LRSPGD (reference sequence). The CDR3 loop spans 15 amino acids. The sequenced CDR3 bases are TGCACCTGCAGTGCAGTAGGACAAGGAGGCTCC. Residues: CTCSAVGQGGS. The whole CDR3 region reads CTCSAVGQGGSDYTF.

To note about this clone: With a much larger clone just one base away, this may be a read error. Mouse gene names apply. The CDR3 end is not reached by the read, which stops 4 residues before it; the germline J gene fills it in. Other DNA sequences within the sample encode an identical CDR3. This sequence joins TRBV13-3 and TRBJ2-7; tentatively, D is TRBD1 (5 bases). The CDR3 runs to 13 residues. V lost 4 bases and J 0 bases, leaving 8 bases between the germline ends. Germline lookup yields CDR1 NNHDY and CDR2 SYVADS. Partial CDR3 DNA: TGTGCCAGCAGTCGACAGAGCTCCTAT. It is translated as CASSRQSSY. The full CDR3 protein is CASSRQSSYEQYF.

This clone showed up just a few times. Gene names are mouse gene names. The CDR3 is CASSRQYANTGQLYF. The sequenced CDR3 bases are TGTGCCAGCAGCCGACAGTACGCAAACACCGGG. The chain combines TRBV4 with TRBJ2-2; the D gene is possibly TRBD1 (5 bases). The read terminates 4 residues before the CDR3 end, so the remaining end is supplied by the germline J gene. V lost 5 bases, J lost 0 bases, and 10 bases lay in between. Germline CDR1 LGHDT, CDR2 YNNKQL (reference sequence). CDR3 length equals 15 residues.

This clone occurred a few times. All gene names here are mouse names. The read ends 3 residues shy of where the CDR3 ends; the end is completed using the germline J gene. J is TRBJ1-6 and V is TRBV13-1; 9 nucleotides line up with TRBD1. TRBJ1-6 is an open reading frame whose function is uncertain. The CDR3 spans 15 residues. With V trimmed by 5 bases and J by 2 bases, 2 bases remained unmatched. The germline gives CDR1 NSHNY, CDR2 SYGAGN. The CDR3 sequence is CASRRTGAYNSPLYF. The sequenced part of the CDR3 DNA is TGTGCCAGCAGAAGGACAGGGGCCTATAATTCGCCC.

Concerning this clone: Genes here carry mouse names. The read falls 4 residues short of the CDR3 end, and the missing part is taken from the germline J gene. The genes are TRBV1 and TRBJ2-5; the match to TRBD2 covers 10 bases. The CDR3 has 15 residues. Germline assignment: CDR1 NSQYPW and CDR2 LRSPGD (reference sequence). The sequenced part of the CDR3 DNA is TGCACCTGCAGTGCACCCACTGGGGGGGGAGAC. As protein: CTCSAPTGGGD. The whole CDR3 sequence reads CTCSAPTGGGDTQYF.

A remark on this clone: The listed genes are named as in mouse. The read falls 4 residues short of the CDR3 end, and the missing part is taken from the germline J gene. This rearrangement joins TRBV5 to TRBJ2-2, with TRBD2 matching over 10 bases. The CDR3 loop spans 18 amino acids. Looked up from germline, CDR1 is LGHNA and CDR2 is YNLKQL (reference sequence). After removal of 3 bases from V and 0 bases from J, the junction contained 7 bases not matched to a gene. This CDR3 is CASSHTLGGHPNTGQLYF. The sequenced part of the CDR3 DNA is TGTGCCAGCAGCCATACTCTGGGGGGGCATCCAAACACCGGG.